These 2 T cell receptor beta chains share one sample of origin, sequenced in a study of Ad26.COV2.S vaccination and SARS-CoV-2 variants. TCRdb's copy holds only in-frame clones and misses some; the assay was immunoSEQ multiplex PCR. This sample carries 400,000 to 450,000 clones, more than 80% of them seen once, and the ten largest clones take approximately 12%. Documented treatment: approximately 18 received Ad26.COV2.S at low or high dose, single or two shots; a few received placebo; per-sample allocation not given. It was on day 63 after the first vaccine or placebo injection that samples were taken. The source material was peripheral blood, sampled in a trial of Ad26.COV2.S vaccine versus placebo. Every receptor here comes from a person aged 18-65 years who received the Ad26.COV2.S COVID-19 vaccine or a placebo.

This chain uses TRBV19 with TRBJ2-3; 9 positions agree with TRBD1. The CDR3 has 15 amino acids. The V gene's germline CDR1 is LNHDA and CDR2 SQIVND (reference sequence). The V segment lost 7 bases and the J segment 8 bases; nucleotides outside the gene matches: 13. CDR3 region: CASTWEGTGRGTQYF. The CDR3 bases are TGTGCCAGTACTTGGGAGGGGACAGGGCGTGGTACGCAGTATTTT.

The chain joins TRBV7-2 to TRBJ2-5; no reliable D call. There are 15 residues in the CDR3. Germline V lookup: CDR1 SGHTA, CDR2 FQGNSA. Trimming removed 4 bases at V and 4 bases at J, with 16 bases between. In DNA, the CDR3 is TGTGCCAGCAGCTATGGGCTGGGTGTGAGAGAGACCCAGTACTTC. Residues: CASSYGLGVRETQYF.